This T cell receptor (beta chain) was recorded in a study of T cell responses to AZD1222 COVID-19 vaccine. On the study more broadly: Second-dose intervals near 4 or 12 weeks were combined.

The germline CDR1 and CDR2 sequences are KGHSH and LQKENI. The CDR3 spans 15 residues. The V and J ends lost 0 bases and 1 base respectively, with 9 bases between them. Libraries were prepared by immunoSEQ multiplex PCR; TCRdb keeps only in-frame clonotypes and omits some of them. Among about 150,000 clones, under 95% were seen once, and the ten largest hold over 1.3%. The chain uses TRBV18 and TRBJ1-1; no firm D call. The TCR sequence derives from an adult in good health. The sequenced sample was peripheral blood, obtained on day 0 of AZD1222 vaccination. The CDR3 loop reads CASSPPGGSNTEAFF. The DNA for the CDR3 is TGTGCCAGCTCACCACCGGGAGGGTCGAACACTGAAGCTTTCTTT.